The subject of this entry is one T cell receptor beta chain. This specimen comes from a study of Ad26.COV2.S vaccination and SARS-CoV-2 variants. The treatment here: 15 to 20 received Ad26.COV2.S at low or high dose, single or two shots; roughly 5 received placebo; per-sample allocation not given. Specimens were obtained on day 63 following the first vaccine or placebo injection. V lost 7 bases to trimming and J lost 0 bases, with 4 bases between them. This CDR3 has 12 residues. CDR1 is KGHSH and CDR2 is LQKENI in the germline V gene. Libraries were prepared by immunoSEQ multiplex PCR; TCRdb keeps only in-frame clonotypes and omits some of them. Seen here are some 450,000 clones, about nine tenths observed once, and the top ten hold more than 3.5%.

This sequence joins TRBV18 and TRBJ1-5; D remains unclear. Sample: peripheral blood, taken in a trial of Ad26.COV2.S vaccine versus placebo. The TCR was taken from a person between 18 and 65 years old who received the Ad26.COV2.S COVID-19 vaccine or a placebo. The CDR3 bases are TGTGCCAGCTATTATAGCAATCAGCCCCAGCATTTT. As protein: CASYYSNQPQHF.